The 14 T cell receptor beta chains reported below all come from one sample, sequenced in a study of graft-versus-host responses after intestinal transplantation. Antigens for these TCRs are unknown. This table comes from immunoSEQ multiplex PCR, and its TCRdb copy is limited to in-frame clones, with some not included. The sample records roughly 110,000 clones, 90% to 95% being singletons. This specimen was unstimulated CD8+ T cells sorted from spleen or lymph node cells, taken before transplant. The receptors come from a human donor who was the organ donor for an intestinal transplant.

The CDR3 region has the DNA TGTGCCAGCAGCTTAGGCCGTGGAGTTTCACCCCTCCACTTT. Translation gives CASSLGRGVSPLHF. The chain joins TRBV7-9 to TRBJ1-6, with D uncertain. In germline, CDR1 is SEHNR, CDR2 FQNEAQ (reference sequence). Trimming cost V 1 base and J 9 bases, with 10 bases left between them. The CDR3 loop spans 14 amino acids.

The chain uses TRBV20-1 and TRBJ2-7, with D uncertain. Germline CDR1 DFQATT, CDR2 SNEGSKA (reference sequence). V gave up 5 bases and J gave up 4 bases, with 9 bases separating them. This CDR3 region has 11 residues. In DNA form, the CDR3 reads TGCAGTGCTGACCAGACGTACGAGCAGTACTTC. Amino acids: CSADQTYEQYF.

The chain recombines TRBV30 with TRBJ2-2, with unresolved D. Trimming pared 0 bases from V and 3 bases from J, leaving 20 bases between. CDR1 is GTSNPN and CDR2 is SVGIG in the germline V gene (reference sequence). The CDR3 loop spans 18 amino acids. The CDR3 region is CAWSVWYYPPPDTGELFF. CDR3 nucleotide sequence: TGTGCCTGGAGTGTTTGGTATTATCCGCCCCCGGACACCGGGGAGCTGTTTTTT.

CDR3 loop: CATRGGTYEQYF. The CDR3 nucleotides are TGTGCCACCAGGGGCGGAACCTACGAGCAGTACTTC. The chain has TRBV6-1 and TRBJ2-7, with D possibly being TRBD1 (6 bases). This CDR3 is 12 amino acids long. Trimming shortened V by 10 bases and J by 2 bases, and 12 bases separated the two germline ends. Germline V CDR1 and CDR2: MNHNS, SASEGT.

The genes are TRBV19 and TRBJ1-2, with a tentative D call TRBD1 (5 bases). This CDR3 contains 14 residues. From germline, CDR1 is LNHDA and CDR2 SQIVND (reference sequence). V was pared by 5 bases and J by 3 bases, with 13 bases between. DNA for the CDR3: TGTGCCAGTAGTCCCAGGGTCCCAGACTATGGCTACACCTTC. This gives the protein CASSPRVPDYGYTF.

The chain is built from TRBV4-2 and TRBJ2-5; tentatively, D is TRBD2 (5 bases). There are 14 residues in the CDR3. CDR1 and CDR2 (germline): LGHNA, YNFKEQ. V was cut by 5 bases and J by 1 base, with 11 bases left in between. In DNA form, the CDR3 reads TGTGCCAGCAGCGAGGCGGGTTTCCAAGAGACCCAGTACTTC. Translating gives CASSEAGFQETQYF.

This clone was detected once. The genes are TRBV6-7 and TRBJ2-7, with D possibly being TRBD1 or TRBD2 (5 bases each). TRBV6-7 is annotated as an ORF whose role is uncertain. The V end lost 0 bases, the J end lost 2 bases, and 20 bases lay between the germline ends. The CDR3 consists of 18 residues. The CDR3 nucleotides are TGTGCCAGCAGTTACTCGATGGCCGGTCTAGGGACCACCTACGAGCAGTACTTC. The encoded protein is CASSYSMAGLGTTYEQYF.

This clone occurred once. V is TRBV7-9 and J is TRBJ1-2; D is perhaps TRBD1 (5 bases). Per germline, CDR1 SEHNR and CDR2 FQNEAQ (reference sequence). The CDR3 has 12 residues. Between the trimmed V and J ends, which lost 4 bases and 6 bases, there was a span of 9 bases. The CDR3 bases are TGTGCCAGCAGCTCCGGGACCAATGGCTACACCTTC. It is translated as CASSSGTNGYTF.

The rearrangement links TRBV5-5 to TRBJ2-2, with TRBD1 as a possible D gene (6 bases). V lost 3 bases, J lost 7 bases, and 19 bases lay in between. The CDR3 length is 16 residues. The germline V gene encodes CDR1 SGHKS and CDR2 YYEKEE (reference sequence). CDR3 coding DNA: TGTGCCAGCAGCTACCCCCGTACAGGGTGGGGCGGGGAGCTGTTTTTT. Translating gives CASSYPRTGWGGELFF.

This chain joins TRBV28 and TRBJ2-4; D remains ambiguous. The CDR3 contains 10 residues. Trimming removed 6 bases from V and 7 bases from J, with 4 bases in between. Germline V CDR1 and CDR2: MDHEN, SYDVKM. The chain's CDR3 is CASRQNIQYF. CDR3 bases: TGTGCCAGCAGACAGAACATTCAGTACTTC. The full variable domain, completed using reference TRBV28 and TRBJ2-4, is DVKVTQSSRYLVKRTGEKVFLECVQDMDHENMFWYRQDPGLGLRLIYFSYDVKMKEKGDIPEGYSVSREKKERFSLILESASTNQTSMYLCASRQNIQYFGAGTRLSVL.

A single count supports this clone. CDR3 in DNA: TGTGCCAGCAGCTTATCTTGGCGGGAGGGCGGGGGAGACTACGAGCAGTACTTC. Its translation is CASSLSWREGGGDYEQYF. The V call is TRBV7-9, the J call TRBJ2-7, with TRBD2 matching 9 bases. V was clipped by 2 bases and J by 3 bases; unmatched bases: 14. The V gene's germline CDR1 is SEHNR and CDR2 FQNEAQ (reference sequence). This CDR3 is 18 amino acids long.

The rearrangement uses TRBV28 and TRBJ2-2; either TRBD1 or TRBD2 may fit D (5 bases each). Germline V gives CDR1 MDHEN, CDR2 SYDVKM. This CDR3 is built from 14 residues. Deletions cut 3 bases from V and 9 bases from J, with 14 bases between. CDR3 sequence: CASSLGAGTWELFF. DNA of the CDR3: TGTGCCAGCAGTTTGGGAGCAGGGACCTGGGAGCTGTTTTTT. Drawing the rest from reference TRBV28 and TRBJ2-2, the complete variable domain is DVKVTQSSRYLVKRTGEKVFLECVQDMDHENMFWYRQDPGLGLRLIYFSYDVKMKEKGDIPEGYSVSREKKERFSLILESASTNQTSMYLCASSLGAGTWELFFGEGSRLTVL.

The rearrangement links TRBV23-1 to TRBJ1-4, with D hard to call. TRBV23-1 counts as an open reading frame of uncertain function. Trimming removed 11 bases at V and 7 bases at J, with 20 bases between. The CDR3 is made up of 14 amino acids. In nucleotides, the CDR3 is TGCGCCTCTAAACCCGCGGAGGTAGGTGAAAAACTGTTTTTT. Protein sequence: CASKPAEVGEKLFF.

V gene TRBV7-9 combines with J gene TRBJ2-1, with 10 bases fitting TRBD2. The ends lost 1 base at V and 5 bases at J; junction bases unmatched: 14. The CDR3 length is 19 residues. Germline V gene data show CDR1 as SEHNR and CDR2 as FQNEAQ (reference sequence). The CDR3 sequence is CASSLGVLLAGVGDNEQFF. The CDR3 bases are TGTGCCAGCAGCTTAGGGGTGTTGCTAGCGGGAGTAGGAGACAATGAGCAGTTCTTC.